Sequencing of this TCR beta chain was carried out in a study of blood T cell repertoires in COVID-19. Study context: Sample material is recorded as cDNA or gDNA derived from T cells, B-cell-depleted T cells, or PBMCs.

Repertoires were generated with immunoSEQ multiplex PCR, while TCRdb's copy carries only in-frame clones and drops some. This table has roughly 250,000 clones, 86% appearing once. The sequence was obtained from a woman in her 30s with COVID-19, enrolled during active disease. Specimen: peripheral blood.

The CDR3 DNA is TGTGCCAGTAGCACACAGGGATTTTACTACAATGAGCAGTTCTTC. Residues: CASSTQGFYYNEQFF. The chain employs TRBV19 and TRBJ2-1, with D perhaps matching TRBD1 (6 bases). The V and J ends lost 6 bases and 3 bases respectively, with 15 bases between them. Germline CDR1 LNHDA, CDR2 SQIVND (reference sequence). CDR3 length: 15 residues.